This T cell receptor (beta chain) comes out of a study of T-cell reconstitution after alpha-beta-depleted transplantation in children. This sample's TCRbeta library carried unique molecular identifier barcodes. In TCRdb, the PCR reads were re-called with MiXCR into one record per CDR3 protein. The sample records 200,000 to 250,000 distinct CDR3 sequences, roughly 25% being singletons. Details on this clonotype: Its cognate antigen is unknown.

Trimming took off 5 bases at V and 4 bases at J, with 20 bases between the two ends. The CDR3 extends over 16 amino acids. Looked up from germline, CDR1 is SEHNR and CDR2 is FQNEAQ (reference sequence). Study conclusions and caveats: Some patients' high day-60 TCRbeta diversity was attributed to recipient cells surviving conditioning. Approximately two months post-transplant, alpha-beta T cells reportedly originated from several hundred expanded graft clones.

The gene calls are TRBV7-9 and TRBJ2-5; tentatively, D is TRBD1 (5 bases). Material: PBMCs, mostly from graft donor cells, obtained 360 days after TCRalphabeta/CD19-depleted stem cell transplant. The sequence was obtained from a female patient aged 2-9 years who had a stem cell transplant for congenital amegakaryocytic thrombocytopenia, so the T cells may come from the graft donor. CDR3: CASSPPTVTEPETQYF. In nucleotides, the CDR3 is TGTGCCAGCAGCCCCCCGACAGTGACGGAACCAGAGACCCAGTACTTC.